A selection of T cell receptor beta chains follows, all from one sample in a study of vaccination and CD4 T cells after COVID-19. Which antigens these TCRs recognize remains unknown. TCRdb redid the calling of the PCR reads with MiXCR, one entry per CDR3 protein. Among about 26,000 distinct CDR3 sequences, under 70% were seen once, and the ten largest hold approximately 5.4%. The sample was CD4+ T cells from blood, cultured in vitro. Every receptor here comes from a human donor who had recovered from COVID-19. The CDR3 runs from the conserved cysteine through the conserved F or W. D genes are given only for firm matches. Expanded clones get a size class; other rows say once, few or many, or leave the size out.

v_gene,d_gene,abundance,j_gene,CDR3nt,CDR3aa
TRBV12-3/TRBV12-4,.,once,TRBJ1-2,TGTGCCAGCAGGCGGCGGGGGTCCGAATGGGGCTACACCTTC,CASRRRGSEWGYTF
TRBV20-1,.,.,TRBJ2-3,TGCAGCATCCCCGGGACCCACACAGATACGCAGTATTTT,CSIPGTHTDTQYF
TRBV6-5,TRBD1,.,TRBJ1-2,TGTGCCAGCAGTTGGGCAGAGGGGGCCTATGGCTACACCTTC,CASSWAEGAYGYTF
TRBV24-1,TRBD2,.,TRBJ2-5,TGTGCCACCAGTGCCGGGTCGGGACTAGCTTTAGAGACCCAGTACTTC,CATSAGSGLALETQYF
TRBV19,TRBD2,.,TRBJ2-2,TGTGCCAGTAGTATCCGGAGGGAGGGCACCGGGGAGCTGTTTTTT,CASSIRREGTGELFF
TRBV12-5,.,.,TRBJ2-7,TGTGCTAGTGGTCCGGACTACGAGCAGTACTTC,CASGPDYEQYF
TRBV18,TRBD1,.,TRBJ1-6,TGTGCCAGCTCACCACAAGTTTCGACAGGGGCGACCAATTCACCCCTCCACTTT,CASSPQVSTGATNSPLHF
TRBV20-1,.,.,TRBJ2-2,TGCAGTGTAAGAAACACCGGGGAGCTGTTTTTT,CSVRNTGELFF
TRBV19,.,.,TRBJ1-2,TGTGCCAGTAGTAAGATTGGTGGGGGTCAGCGCTTC,CASSKIGGGQRF
TRBV7-2,.,.,TRBJ1-2,TGTGCCAGCAGCTACGGACAGCTGAGATTC,CASSYGQLRF
TRBV4-1,.,few,TRBJ2-5,TGCGCCAGCAGCTCCTGGGGGGCGGGAGAGACCCAGTACTTC,CASSSWGAGETQYF
TRBV7-9,.,.,TRBJ2-5,TGTGCCAGCAGCTTAGATCTTTTAGGAGGGGGCGCCGGCAGGGGAGAGACCCAGTACTTC,CASSLDLLGGGAGRGETQYF
TRBV6-5,.,.,TRBJ2-7,TGTGCCAGCAGTTACTCAGGGTGGGGAACTTACGAGCAGTACTTC,CASSYSGWGTYEQYF
TRBV20-1,.,.,TRBJ1-2,TGCAGTGCTAGGCGACAGCGCGGGGACTATGGCTACACCTTC,CSARRQRGDYGYTF
TRBV20-1,TRBD1,.,TRBJ2-3,TGCAGTGCGACGGACAGGGGGCGTGGAGATACGCAGTATTTT,CSATDRGRGDTQYF
TRBV27,.,.,TRBJ2-3,TGTGCCAGCAGTCCTACCCCCCCCGGGGGAGGCTTCACAGATACGCAGTATTTT,CASSPTPPGGGFTDTQYF
TRBV20-1,TRBD1,.,TRBJ1-5,TGCAGTGCTCCGGACAGGGGGGATCAGCCCCAGCATTTT,CSAPDRGDQPQHF
TRBV20-1,TRBD2,.,TRBJ2-3,TGCAGTGCTGGACTAGGGAGCACAGATACGCAGTATTTT,CSAGLGSTDTQYF